A selection of T cell receptor beta chains follows, all from one sample in a study of T-cell reconstitution after alpha-beta-depleted transplantation in children. TCRdb called the PCR reads again in MiXCR, with one record for every CDR3 protein. The table includes fewer than 550,000 distinct CDR3 sequences, about an eighth detected once. This specimen was PBMCs, mostly from graft donor cells, taken 180 days after TCRalphabeta/CD19-depleted stem cell transplant. All receptors derive from a female patient aged 2-10 years who had a stem cell transplant for aplastic anemia, so the T cells may come from the graft donor. Each CDR3 is given with its conserved first and last residue. D genes are given only for firm matches. Part of the rows lack a size; the others show once, few, many or a class for expanded clones.

clone size	V gene	D gene	J gene	CDR3 DNA	CDR3 protein
NA	TRBV10-3	NA	TRBJ2-1	TGTGCCACCAAGGAAGGGGGAGACGATGAGCAGTTCTTC	CATKEGGDDEQFF
few	TRBV5-5	NA	TRBJ2-1	TGTGCCAGCAGCTTGGTGTCCAACTCCTACAATGAGCAGTTCTTC	CASSLVSNSYNEQFF
NA	TRBV5-1	NA	TRBJ1-1	TGCGCCAGCAGCTTGGTGGACGGAGTACTTGACACTGAAGCTTTCTTT	CASSLVDGVLDTEAFF
few	TRBV11-1	TRBD2	TRBJ2-2	TGTGCCAGCAGCCCCTTACTAGCGGGGGTCTTTGCGAACACCGGGGAGCTGTTTTTT	CASSPLLAGVFANTGELFF
NA	TRBV27	NA	TRBJ1-5	TGTGCCAGTACTCCAGCGGAGAGCAATCAGCCCCAGCATTTT	CASTPAESNQPQHF
NA	TRBV5-1	TRBD2	TRBJ2-3	TGCGCCAGCAGCCCGACTAGCGGGATGCCAGATACGCAGTATTTT	CASSPTSGMPDTQYF
few	TRBV6-1	NA	TRBJ1-1	TGTGCCAGCAGGAATAACAGGAACACTGAAGCTTTCTTT	CASRNNRNTEAFF
NA	TRBV12-3/TRBV12-4	TRBD1	TRBJ1-1	TGTGCCAGCAGTTTATCAGGGGGCCGCACTGACGCTTTCTTT	CASSLSGGRTDAFF
once	TRBV20-1	NA	TRBJ1-2	TGCAGTGCTGAGAGGACTCCCGAAGCCACTTATGGCTACACCTTC	CSAERTPEATYGYTF
once	TRBV12-3/TRBV12-4	TRBD1	TRBJ2-7	TGTGCCAGCAGCCACTACAGGGGGCGCGAGCAGTACTTC	CASSHYRGREQYF
many	TRBV7-8	NA	TRBJ2-1	TGTGCCAGCAGCTGGGGGCGGGAGAGAGGCAATGAGCAGTTCTTC	CASSWGRERGNEQFF
few	TRBV24-1	TRBD1	TRBJ2-2	TGTGCCACTATGACAGGGAAGAACACCGGGGAGCTGTTTTTT	CATMTGKNTGELFF
many	TRBV14	TRBD2	TRBJ2-1	TGTGCCAGCAGCCAGACTAGCCTATTTTCCTACAATGAGCAGTTCTTC	CASSQTSLFSYNEQFF
many	TRBV27	NA	TRBJ2-2	TGTGCCAGCAGACCTTACCCCGGCGGAACGAACACCGGGGAGCTGTTTTTT	CASRPYPGGTNTGELFF
many	TRBV28	NA	TRBJ2-4	TGTGCCAGCATCCACCGTAGGATAGCCAAAAACATTCAGTACTTC	CASIHRRIAKNIQYF
few	TRBV30	NA	TRBJ2-2	TGTGCCTGGGCGGCAAGCAACACCGGGGAGCTGTTTTTT	CAWAASNTGELFF
few	TRBV12-3/TRBV12-4	NA	TRBJ2-1	TGTGCCAGCAGCATGTCCGGGTCCTACAATGAGCAGTTCTTC	CASSMSGSYNEQFF
once	TRBV10-3	NA	TRBJ2-7	TGTGCCATCAGTATGGACAGAGACTCCTACGAGCAGTACTTC	CAISMDRDSYEQYF
many	TRBV12-3/TRBV12-4	TRBD1	TRBJ1-1	TGTGCCAGCAGGTACGGACAGGGGGCTTGGACTGAAGCTTTCTTT	CASRYGQGAWTEAFF
few	TRBV19	NA	TRBJ1-2	TGTGCCAGTAGTATGAATGGCTACACCTTC	CASSMNGYTF
NA	TRBV7-9	NA	TRBJ2-2	TGTGCCAGCAGCCTGTCCGGGGGGCCGAACACCGGGGAGCTGTTTTTT	CASSLSGGPNTGELFF
few	TRBV6-5	NA	TRBJ1-5	TGTGCCAGCAGTCGGGGTTGGAGCAATCAGCCCCAGCATTTT	CASSRGWSNQPQHF